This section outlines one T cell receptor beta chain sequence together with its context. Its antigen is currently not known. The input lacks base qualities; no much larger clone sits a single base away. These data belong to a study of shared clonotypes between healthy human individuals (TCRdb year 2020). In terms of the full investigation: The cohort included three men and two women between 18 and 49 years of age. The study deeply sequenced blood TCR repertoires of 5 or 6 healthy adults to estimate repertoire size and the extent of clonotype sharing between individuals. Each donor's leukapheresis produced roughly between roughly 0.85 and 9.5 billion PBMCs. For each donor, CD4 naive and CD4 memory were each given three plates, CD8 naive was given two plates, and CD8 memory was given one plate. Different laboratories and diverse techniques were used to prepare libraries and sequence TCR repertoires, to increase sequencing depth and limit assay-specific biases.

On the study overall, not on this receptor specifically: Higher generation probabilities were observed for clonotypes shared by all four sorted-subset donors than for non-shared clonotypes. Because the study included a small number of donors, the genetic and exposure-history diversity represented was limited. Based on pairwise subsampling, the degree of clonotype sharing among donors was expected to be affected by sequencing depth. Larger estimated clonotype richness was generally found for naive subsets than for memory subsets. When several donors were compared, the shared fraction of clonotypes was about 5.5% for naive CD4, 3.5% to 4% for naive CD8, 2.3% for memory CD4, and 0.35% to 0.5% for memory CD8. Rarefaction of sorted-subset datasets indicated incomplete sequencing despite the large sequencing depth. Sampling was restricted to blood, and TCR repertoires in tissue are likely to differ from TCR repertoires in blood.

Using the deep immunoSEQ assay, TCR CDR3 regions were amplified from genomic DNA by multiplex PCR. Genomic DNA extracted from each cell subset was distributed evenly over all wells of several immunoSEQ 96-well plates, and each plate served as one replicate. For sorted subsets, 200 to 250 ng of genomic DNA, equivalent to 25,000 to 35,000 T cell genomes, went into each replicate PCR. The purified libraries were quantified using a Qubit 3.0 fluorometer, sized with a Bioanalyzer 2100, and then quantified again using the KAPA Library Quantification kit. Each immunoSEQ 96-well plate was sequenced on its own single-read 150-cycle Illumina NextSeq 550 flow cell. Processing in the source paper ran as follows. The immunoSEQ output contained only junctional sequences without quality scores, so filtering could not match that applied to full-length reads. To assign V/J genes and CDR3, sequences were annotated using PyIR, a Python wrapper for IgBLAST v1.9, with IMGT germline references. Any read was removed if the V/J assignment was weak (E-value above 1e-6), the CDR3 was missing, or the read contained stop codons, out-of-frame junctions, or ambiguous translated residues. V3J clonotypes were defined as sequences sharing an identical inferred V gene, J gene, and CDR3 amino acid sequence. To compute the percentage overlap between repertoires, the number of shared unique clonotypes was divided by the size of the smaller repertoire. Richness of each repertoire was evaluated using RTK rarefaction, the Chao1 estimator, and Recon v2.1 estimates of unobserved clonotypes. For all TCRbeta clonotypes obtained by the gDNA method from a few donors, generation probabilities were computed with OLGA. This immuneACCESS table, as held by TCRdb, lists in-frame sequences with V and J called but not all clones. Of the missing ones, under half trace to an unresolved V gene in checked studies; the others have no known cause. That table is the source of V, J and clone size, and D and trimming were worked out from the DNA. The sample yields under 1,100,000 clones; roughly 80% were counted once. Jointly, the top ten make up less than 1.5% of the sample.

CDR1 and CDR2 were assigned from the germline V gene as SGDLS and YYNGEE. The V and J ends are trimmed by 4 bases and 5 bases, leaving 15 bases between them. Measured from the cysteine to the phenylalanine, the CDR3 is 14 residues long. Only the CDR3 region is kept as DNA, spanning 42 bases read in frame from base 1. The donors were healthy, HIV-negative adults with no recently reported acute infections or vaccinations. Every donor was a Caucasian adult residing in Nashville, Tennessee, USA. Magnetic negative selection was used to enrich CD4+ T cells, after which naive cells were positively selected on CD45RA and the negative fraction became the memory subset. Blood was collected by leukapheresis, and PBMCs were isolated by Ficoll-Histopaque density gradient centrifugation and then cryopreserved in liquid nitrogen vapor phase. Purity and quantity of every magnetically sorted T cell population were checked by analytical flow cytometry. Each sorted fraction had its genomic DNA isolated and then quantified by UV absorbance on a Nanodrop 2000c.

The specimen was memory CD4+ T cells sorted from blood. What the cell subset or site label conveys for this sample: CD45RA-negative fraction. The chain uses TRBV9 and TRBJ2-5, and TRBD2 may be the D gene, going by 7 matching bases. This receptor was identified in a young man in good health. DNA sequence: TGTGCCAGCAGCTTCGAGGGGAGGGGGGAGACCCAGTACTTC. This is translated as CASSFEGRGETQYF.